The TCR beta chain under discussion was sequenced for a study of control samples from healthy donors and cancer patients. Data came from immunoSEQ multiplex PCR; TCRdb stores just in-frame clones and leaves some out. The profile shows 50,000 to 75,000 clones, approximately 85% of them singletons. The sample holds a few counts of this clone. The CDR3 length is 12 residues. Germline V lookup: CDR1 MDHEN, CDR2 SYDVKM. V shed 2 bases and J shed 8 bases, with 9 bases lying between them. This chain connects TRBV28 to TRBJ1-2, with D perhaps TRBD1 (5 bases). The material sequenced was blood. This TCR came from a man aged 40-50 years in good health. The CDR3 is CASSLQGWGYTF. CDR3 DNA: TGTGCCAGCAGTTTACAGGGCTGGGGCTACACCTTC.